This T cell receptor beta chain was obtained from a study of blood T cell repertoires in COVID-19 (TCRdb year 2020). With regard to the full study: Samples from collaborators originated in the United States, Italy and Spain and spanned both the acute and convalescent phases of COVID-19. The material from the prospective study consisted of cDNA or gDNA derived from T cells, B-cell-depleted T cells, or PBMCs. The dataset comprised deeply sampled blood TCRbeta repertoires from subjects exposed to, actively infected with, or recovered from COVID-19. The repertoires were released in a freely available public database intended as a resource for research on the immune response to SARS-CoV-2. The samples were drawn from the first 160 participants of the ongoing ImmuneRACE study and from 950 to 1,500 subjects provided by 6 global collaborators. Nearly every sample came with metadata listing a de-identified subject ID, COVID-19 status, age in years and sex. Where available, HLA class I and class II types were obtained from metadata supplied by the sample provider rather than from assay-based typing.

Results the study describes overall, beyond this receptor: How much clinical and demographic metadata was included differed by source and by participant, and the metadata was provided uncurated.

TCRbeta CDR3 regions were amplified from genomic DNA using the immunoSEQ Assay, a bias-controlled multiplex PCR. The authors processed their data as follows. The number of nucleated cells in each sample was estimated from the amplification of reference gene primers within the assay. To quantify the absolute abundance of each unique TCRbeta CDR3 rearrangement, sequence reads were collapsed and filtered. For each sample, productive Simpson clonality was calculated by taking the square root of Simpson's diversity index across productive rearrangements. TCRdb took this table from immuneACCESS and kept in-frame rearrangements with V and J called. Such tables lack part of the clones; where checked against another copy, unresolved V genes explain under half of the gap, and the rest is unexplained. That table furnishes V, J and clone size, whereas the DNA furnished D and trimming. The sample table records a few hundred thousand clones; about four fifths of these occur just once. Under 1.5% of the sample comes from the top ten.

Notes on this clone: This clone's antigen is unknown. The sample holds no much larger clone one base away, and base qualities are not on file.

From the germline V gene, CDR1 is MDHEN and CDR2 is SYDVKM. Trimmed from V: 7 bases; trimmed from J: 5 bases; junction bases lacking a gene match: 5. Measured from the cysteine to the phenylalanine, the CDR3 is 13 residues long. The CDR3 DNA has 39 bases and is translated from base 1. Participants in the prospective study were enrolled through a virtual design, were aged 18 to 89 years, and lived in 20 to 30 United States geographic areas. In the prospective study, participants were assigned to cohorts based on the clinical history participants reported in a screening survey and a study questionnaire. Mobile phlebotomists in the prospective study collected whole blood, serum and a nasopharyngeal or oropharyngeal swab from every participant. Over a roughly two-month period, participants in the prospective study had the option of providing additional blood draws and questionnaires. Blood samples from the prospective study were shipped frozen or at room temperature prior to DNA extraction.

The sequenced material came from PBMCs or T cells enriched from blood (not recorded which). This clonotype originated in a woman aged 40 to 50 with acute COVID-19. The chain couples TRBV28 to TRBJ2-5; TRBD1 matches 9 bases in the middle. In nucleotide form, the sequence is TGTGCCAGCATTGACAGGGGGGAGGAGACCCAGTACTTC. Its translation is CASIDRGEETQYF.